The present T cell receptor beta chain was sequenced within a study of T cell responses to AZD1222 COVID-19 vaccine. Looking at the study overall: The study pooled second doses at about 4 or about 12 weeks. General study findings and limits: Only five or six people who got AZD1222 tested seropositive at baseline. A mostly white British donor set with more females was recruited, and clonal diversity was possibly underestimated. Samples come after the peak T cell response, not at day 14.

Details on this clone: As yet, its antigen is unknown.

The repertoire was sequenced with immunoSEQ multiplex PCR; TCRdb's copy has only in-frame clones and lacks some. The table records around 150,000 clones, 94% of them present only once. The ends lost 7 bases at V and 2 bases at J; junction bases unmatched: 10. CDR3 length: 16 residues. Germline V gives CDR1 WSHSY, CDR2 SAAADI. V gene TRBV10-2 combines with J gene TRBJ1-2; 10 nucleotides align to TRBD1. This TCR derives from an adult in good health. Sequences were derived from peripheral blood, sampled on day 0 of AZD1222 vaccination. CDR3 amino acids: CASNNRDRGSNYGYTF. CDR3 bases: TGCGCCAGCAACAATCGGGACAGGGGTTCCAACTATGGCTACACCTTC.